This TCR beta chain originates from a study of molecular identifiers for immune sequencing clone quantification. With listed TCR primers and previously described methods, bulk TCR libraries were prepared. TCRdb reanalysed the PCR reads using MiXCR and keeps one entry per CDR3 protein. The sample includes more than 450,000 distinct CDR3 sequences, roughly 23% of them seen just once. CDR3 length: 18 residues. CDR1 is SGHVS and CDR2 is FNYEAQ in the germline V gene. J was trimmed by 6 bases and V by 4 bases; bases with no gene match: 14. Naive CD8 libraries came from roughly 20,000 to 1,000,000 sorted cells with 10%, 30% or 50% RNA. Notes on this clonotype: Its antigen is undetermined.

Whole-study findings and limits: Spiked Jurkat TCR RNA originating from one cell could reportedly be identified amid about a million naive cells.

This receptor was obtained from a human donor in good health. Some libraries in this study had Jurkat cell RNA spiked in. What was sequenced was naive CD8+ T cells from blood, with Jurkat cell RNA spiked in. Subset noted: FACS-sorted CD8+CD4-CCR7+CD45RA+ naive T cells. The chain employs TRBV7-6 and TRBJ2-2; 10 nucleotides line up with TRBD1. The chain's CDR3 is CASSSGQGDYWPAGELFF. The CDR3 region has the DNA TGTGCCAGCAGCTCCGGACAGGGGGATTATTGGCCAGCCGGGGAGCTGTTTTTT.